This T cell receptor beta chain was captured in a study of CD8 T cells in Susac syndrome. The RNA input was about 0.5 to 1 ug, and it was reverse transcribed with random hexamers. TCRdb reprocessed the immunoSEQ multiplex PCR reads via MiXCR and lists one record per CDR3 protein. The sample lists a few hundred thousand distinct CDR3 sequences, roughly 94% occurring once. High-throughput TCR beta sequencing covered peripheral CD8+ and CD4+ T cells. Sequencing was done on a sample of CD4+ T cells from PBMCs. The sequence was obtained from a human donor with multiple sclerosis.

The CDR3 DNA sequence: TGCAGTGCTAGGGGACGTACCGGCTACGAGCAGTACTTC. Encoded protein: CSARGRTGYEQYF. The chain carries TRBV20-1 and TRBJ2-7; D possibly uses TRBD1 or TRBD2 (5 bases each). Between the trimmed V and J ends, which lost 3 bases and 3 bases, there was a span of 12 bases. The CDR3 is 13 residues long. Germline CDR1 DFQATT, CDR2 SNEGSKA (reference sequence).